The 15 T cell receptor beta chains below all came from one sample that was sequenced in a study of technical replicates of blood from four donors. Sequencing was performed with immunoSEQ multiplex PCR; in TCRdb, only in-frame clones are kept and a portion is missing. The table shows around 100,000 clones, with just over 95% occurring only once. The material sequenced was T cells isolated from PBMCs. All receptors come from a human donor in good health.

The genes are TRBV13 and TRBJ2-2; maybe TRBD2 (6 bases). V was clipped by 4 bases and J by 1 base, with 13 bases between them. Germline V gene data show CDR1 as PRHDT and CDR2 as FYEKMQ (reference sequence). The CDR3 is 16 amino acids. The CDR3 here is CASSSPSGVNTGELFF. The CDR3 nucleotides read TGTGCCAGCAGCTCCCCTTCGGGAGTGAACACCGGGGAGCTGTTTTTT.

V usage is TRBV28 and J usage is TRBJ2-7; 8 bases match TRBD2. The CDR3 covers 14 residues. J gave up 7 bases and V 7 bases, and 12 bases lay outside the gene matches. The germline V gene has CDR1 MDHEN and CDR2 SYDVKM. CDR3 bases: TGTGCCAGCACCGGAGCGGGGGCGCGCAAGGAGCAGTACTTC. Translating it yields CASTGAGARKEQYF.

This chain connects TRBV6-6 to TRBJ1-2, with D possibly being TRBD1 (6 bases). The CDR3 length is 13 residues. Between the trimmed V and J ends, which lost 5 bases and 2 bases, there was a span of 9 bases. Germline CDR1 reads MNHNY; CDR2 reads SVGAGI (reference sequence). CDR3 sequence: CASSVDRNYGYTF. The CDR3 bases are TGTGCCAGCAGTGTAGACAGGAACTATGGCTACACCTTC.

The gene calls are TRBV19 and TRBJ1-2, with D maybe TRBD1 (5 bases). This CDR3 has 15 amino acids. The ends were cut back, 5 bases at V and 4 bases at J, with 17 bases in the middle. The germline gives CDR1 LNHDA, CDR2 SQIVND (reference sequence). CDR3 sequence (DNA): TGTGCCAGTAGTTTTGTCAGGGAAATTGCCTATGGCTACACCTTC. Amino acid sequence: CASSFVREIAYGYTF.

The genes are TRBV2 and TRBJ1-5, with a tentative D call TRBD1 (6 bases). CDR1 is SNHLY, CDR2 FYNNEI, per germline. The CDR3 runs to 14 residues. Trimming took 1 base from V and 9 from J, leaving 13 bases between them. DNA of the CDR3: TGTGCCAGCAGTGAAGGCAGGGGCTCCCCGCCCCAGCATTTT. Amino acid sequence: CASSEGRGSPPQHF.

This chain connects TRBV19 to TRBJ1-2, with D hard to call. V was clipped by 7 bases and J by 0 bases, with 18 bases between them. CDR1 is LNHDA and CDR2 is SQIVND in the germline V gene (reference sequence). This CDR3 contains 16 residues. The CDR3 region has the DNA TGTGCCAGTACCCCCCTGGGCCTCCACTCTAACTATGGCTACACCTTC. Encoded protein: CASTPLGLHSNYGYTF.

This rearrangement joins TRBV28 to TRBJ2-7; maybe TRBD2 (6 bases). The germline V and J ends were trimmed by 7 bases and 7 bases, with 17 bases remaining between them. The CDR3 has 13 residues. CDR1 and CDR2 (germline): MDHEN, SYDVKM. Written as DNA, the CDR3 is TGTGCCAGCACGGGAGCTCACCGGGGGGAGCAGTACTTC. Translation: CASTGAHRGEQYF. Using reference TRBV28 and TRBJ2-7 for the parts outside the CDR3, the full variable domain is DVKVTQSSRYLVKRTGEKVFLECVQDMDHENMFWYRQDPGLGLRLIYFSYDVKMKEKGDIPEGYSVSREKKERFSLILESASTNQTSMYLCASTGAHRGEQYFGPGTRLTVT.

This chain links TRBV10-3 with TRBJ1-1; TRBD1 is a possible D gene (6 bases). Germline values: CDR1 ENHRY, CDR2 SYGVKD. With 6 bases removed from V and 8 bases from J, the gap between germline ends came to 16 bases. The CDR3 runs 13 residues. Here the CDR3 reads CAIRGQGAPEAFF. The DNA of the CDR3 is TGTGCCATCAGGGGACAAGGGGCCCCAGAAGCTTTCTTT.

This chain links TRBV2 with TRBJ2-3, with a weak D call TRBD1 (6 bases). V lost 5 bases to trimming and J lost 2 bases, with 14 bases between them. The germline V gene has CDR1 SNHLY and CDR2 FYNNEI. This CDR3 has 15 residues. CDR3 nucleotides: TGTGCCAGCAGTTACGGGACACTTGACACAGATACGCAGTATTTT. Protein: CASSYGTLDTDTQYF.

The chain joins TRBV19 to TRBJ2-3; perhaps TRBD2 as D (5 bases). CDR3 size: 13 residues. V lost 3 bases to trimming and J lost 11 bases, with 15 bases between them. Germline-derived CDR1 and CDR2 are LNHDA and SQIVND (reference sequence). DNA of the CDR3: TGTGCCAGTAGTATTTTGGAGGTCGCGGTGCAGTATTTT. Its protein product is CASSILEVAVQYF.

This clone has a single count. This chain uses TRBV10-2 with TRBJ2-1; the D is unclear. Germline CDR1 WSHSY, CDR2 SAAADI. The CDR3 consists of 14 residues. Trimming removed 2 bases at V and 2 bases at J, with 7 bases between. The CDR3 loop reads CASSEDGAYNEQFF. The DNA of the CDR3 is TGCGCCAGCAGTGAGGACGGAGCCTACAATGAGCAGTTCTTC.

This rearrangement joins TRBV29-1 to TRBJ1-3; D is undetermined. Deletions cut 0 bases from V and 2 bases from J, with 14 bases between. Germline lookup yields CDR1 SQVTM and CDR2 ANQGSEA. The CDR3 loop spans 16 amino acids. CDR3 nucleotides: TGCAGCGTTGAAGATCGCCGTCGGGGAGCTGGAAACACCATATATTTT. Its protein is CSVEDRRRGAGNTIYF.

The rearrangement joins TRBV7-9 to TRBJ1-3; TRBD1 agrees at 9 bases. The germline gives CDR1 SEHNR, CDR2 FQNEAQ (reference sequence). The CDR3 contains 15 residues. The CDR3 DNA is TGTCGACAGGGGGATCAGGGGGCGAGGGGAAACACCATATATTTT. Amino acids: CRQGDQGARGNTIYF.

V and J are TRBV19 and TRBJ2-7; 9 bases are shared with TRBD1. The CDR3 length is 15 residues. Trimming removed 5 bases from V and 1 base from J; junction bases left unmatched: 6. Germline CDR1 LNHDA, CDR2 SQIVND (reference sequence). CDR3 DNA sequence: TGTGCCAGTAGTGCACAGGGGGCGCTTTCCTACGAGCAGTACTTC. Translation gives CASSAQGALSYEQYF. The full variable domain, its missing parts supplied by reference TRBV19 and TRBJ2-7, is DGGITQSPKYLFRKEGQNVTLSCEQNLNHDAMYWYRQDPGQGLRLIYYSQIVNDFQKGDIAEGYSVSREKKESFPLTVTSAQKNPTAFYLCASSAQGALSYEQYFGPGTRLTVT.

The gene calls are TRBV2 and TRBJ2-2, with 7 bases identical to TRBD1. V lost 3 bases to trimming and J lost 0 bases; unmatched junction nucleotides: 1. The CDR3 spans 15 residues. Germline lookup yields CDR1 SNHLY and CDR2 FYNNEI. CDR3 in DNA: TGTGCCAGCAGTGATGGGACAGCGAACACCGGGGAGCTGTTTTTT. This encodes CASSDGTANTGELFF.